The 29 T cell receptor beta chains listed next were all sequenced from one sample in a study of T-cell reconstitution after alpha-beta-depleted transplantation in children. Unique molecular identifiers featured in how the TCRbeta library was prepared. Each CDR3 protein is one row after TCRdb ran MiXCR on the PCR reads. The sample has some 200,000 distinct CDR3 sequences, 9% to 10% seen once. The material sequenced was PBMCs from the stem cell graft donor, taken from the stem cell graft. Receptors originate from a human donor who donated a stem cell graft to a child with SCID.

This clonotype was found many times. V gene TRBV15 combines with J gene TRBJ1-2; D possibly corresponds to TRBD1 (6 bases). Germline V gene sequence: CDR1 LNHNV, CDR2 YYDKDF (reference sequence). The CDR3 length is 14 residues. V was shortened by 2 bases and J by 7 bases, with 14 bases between the two germline ends. The CDR3 region has the DNA TGTGCCACCAGCAGAACCGAAACAGGGTCTGGCTACACCTTC. It codes for CATSRTETGSGYTF.

This clonotype has a count of ten or more. CDR3: CASSSSPRLHYQETQYF. For the CDR3, the DNA is TGTGCCAGCAGTTCATCCCCCCGACTACACTACCAAGAGACCCAGTACTTC. The V gene is TRBV12-3 or TRBV12-4, the J gene TRBJ2-5; TRBD2 might be the D (5 bases). CDR3 size: 17 residues. V shed 4 bases and J shed 0 bases, with 18 bases lying between them.

This clonotype was counted ten times or more. The chain has TRBV10-3 and TRBJ1-3; D possibly corresponds to TRBD1 (5 bases). This CDR3 spans 15 amino acids. With 10 bases removed from V and 0 bases from J, the gap between germline ends came to 16 bases. Germline assignment: CDR1 ENHRY and CDR2 SYGVKD. CDR3 DNA: TGTGCCACCTGGGACCGGAGGCTCTCTGGAAACACCATATATTTT. Amino acids: CATWDRRLSGNTIYF.

Here the CDR3 reads CSVQQRMNTEAFF. In DNA, the CDR3 is TGCAGTGTCCAACAGCGTATGAACACTGAAGCTTTCTTT. This chain joins TRBV20-1 and TRBJ1-1; D is unresolved. CDR1 is DFQATT and CDR2 is SNEGSKA in the germline V gene (reference sequence). The V gene lost 7 bases and the J gene lost 0 bases, with 12 bases spanning the gap. The CDR3 contains 13 residues.

The table lists this clonotype with many counts. The V call is TRBV7-9, the J call TRBJ2-5; D unclear. The V and J ends lost 1 base and 5 bases respectively, with 8 bases between them. The CDR3 is 13 amino acids. Germline assignment: CDR1 SEHNR and CDR2 FQNEAQ (reference sequence). The CDR3 reads CASSLVAAETQYF. CDR3 sequence (DNA): TGTGCCAGCAGCTTAGTGGCGGCGGAGACCCAGTACTTC.

As to this clonotype: A much larger clone differs by one base, so this may be a read error. V usage is TRBV20-1 and J usage is TRBJ1-2; 8 bases are a match to TRBD1. Per germline, CDR1 DFQATT and CDR2 SNEGSKA (reference sequence). The CDR3 consists of 14 residues. The chain's CDR3 is CSASLGQGAGGDTF. The CDR3 region has the DNA TGCAGTGCTAGTTTGGGGCAGGGGGCAGGTGGCGACACCTTC.

This clonotype was picked up many times. The chain combines TRBV20-1 with TRBJ1-5; 9 bases are a match to TRBD1. The germline V gene has CDR1 DFQATT and CDR2 SNEGSKA (reference sequence). This CDR3 is 15 amino acids long. V shed 4 bases, J shed 5 bases, and the junction held 9 bases outside the gene matches. The CDR3, as DNA: TGCAGTGCTAATACCCCCGGGACAGGGTATCAGCCCCAGCATTTT. Amino acid sequence: CSANTPGTGYQPQHF.

This clonotype has a count of ten or more. The chain couples TRBV7-2 to TRBJ2-5; D is possibly TRBD1 or TRBD2 (7 bases each). Trimming took 2 bases from V and 5 from J, leaving 12 bases between them. Germline assignment: CDR1 SGHTA and CDR2 FQGNSA. The CDR3 is made up of 14 amino acids. CDR3 nucleotides: TGTGCCAGCAGCTTAAACAGGGGAGGGGAGACCCAGTACTTC. Its protein product is CASSLNRGGETQYF.

In this sample, this clonotype turned up many times. The chain uses TRBV6-2 or TRBV6-3 and TRBJ2-3, with 8 positions matching TRBD1. V dropped 8 bases and J dropped 1; count of bases not matched to a gene: 8. CDR1 MNHEY and CDR2 SVGEGT come from the germline V gene. The CDR3 extends over 15 amino acids. The CDR3 loop is CASRPTGQGTDTQYF. The CDR3 bases are TGTGCCAGCCGACCGACGGGACAGGGCACAGATACGCAGTATTTT.

This clonotype was detected many times. This rearrangement joins TRBV20-1 to TRBJ1-1; D may be TRBD1 (5 bases). The CDR3 sequence is 12 residues long. Deletions cut 6 bases from V and 6 bases from J, with 14 bases between. From germline, CDR1 is DFQATT and CDR2 SNEGSKA (reference sequence). DNA of the CDR3: TGCAGTGCCCTAGAGGGGCTCGCTGAAGCTTTCTTT. Protein sequence: CSALEGLAEAFF.

This clonotype appeared many times. The J gene is TRBJ2-1, the V gene TRBV5-1, with D hard to call. Germline CDR1 SGHRS, CDR2 YFSETQ. The CDR3 runs to 16 residues. With 0 bases removed from V and 0 bases from J, the gap between germline ends came to 10 bases. The CDR3 reads CASSLELHTSYNEQFF. The CDR3 nucleotides read TGCGCCAGCAGCTTGGAACTCCACACCTCCTACAATGAGCAGTTCTTC.

The sample holds many counts of this clonotype. The V and J genes are TRBV20-1 and TRBJ2-1; 12 positions agree with TRBD1. Germline CDR1 is DFQATT and CDR2 is SNEGSKA (reference sequence). The trim removed 5 bases at V and 3 bases at J, leaving 8 bases unmatched. The CDR3 sequence is 16 residues long. CDR3 loop: CSAYTGTGGFYNEQFF. In DNA form, the CDR3 reads TGCAGTGCTTATACCGGGACAGGGGGCTTCTACAATGAGCAGTTCTTC.

This clonotype was recorded at least ten times. The chain has TRBV2 and TRBJ1-4; 7 nucleotides match TRBD1. CDR1 and CDR2 (germline): SNHLY, FYNNEI. This CDR3 is built from 15 residues. V lost 4 bases, J lost 5 bases, and 7 bases stayed unmatched. In nucleotides, the CDR3 is TGTGCCAGCAGTGTCCGGACAGGACCAAATGAAAAACTGTTTTTT. Protein: CASSVRTGPNEKLFF. Drawing the rest from reference TRBV2 and TRBJ1-4, the complete variable domain is EPEVTQTPSHQVTQMGQEVILRCVPISNHLYFYWYRQILGQKVEFLVSFYNNEISEKSEIFDDQFSVERPDGSNFTLKIRSTKLEDSAMYFCASSVRTGPNEKLFFGSGTQLSVL.

The sample holds many counts of this clonotype. The V gene is TRBV5-1, the J gene TRBJ1-4, with D hard to call. CDR1 and CDR2 (germline): SGHRS, YFSETQ. Trimming cost V 7 bases and J 8 bases, with 15 bases left between them. The CDR3 is made up of 13 amino acids. The CDR3: CASQSRLGEKLFF. CDR3 bases: TGCGCCAGCCAAAGCAGGTTGGGGGAAAAACTGTTTTTT.

At least ten counts were recorded for this clonotype. The V gene is TRBV2, the J gene TRBJ1-1; no definite D call. Between the trimmed V and J ends, which lost 6 bases and 3 bases, there was a span of 5 bases. This CDR3 comprises 11 residues. Germline lookup yields CDR1 SNHLY and CDR2 FYNNEI. CDR3 in DNA: TGTGCCAGCAGCGGATACACTGAAGCTTTCTTT. It translates to CASSGYTEAFF.

This clonotype appeared many times. The J gene is TRBJ2-2, the V gene TRBV3-1; a weak D match, TRBD1 (5 bases). The CDR3 has 14 residues. V was shortened by 6 bases and J by 1 base, with 9 bases between the two germline ends. CDR1 and CDR2 (germline): LGHDT, YNNKEL (reference sequence). The CDR3 DNA reads as TGTGCCAGCAGGGACACGATGAACACCGGGGAGCTGTTTTTT. It specifies CASRDTMNTGELFF.

This clonotype was counted ten times or more. The CDR3 bases are TGCAGTGCTAGAGAATCGGGACCGCCCCTGTATGGCTACACCTTC. Its protein is CSARESGPPLYGYTF. This chain links TRBV20-1 with TRBJ1-2, with D possibly matching TRBD1 (5 bases). There are 15 residues in the CDR3. With 0 bases removed from V and 5 bases from J, the gap between germline ends came to 16 bases. Looked up from germline, CDR1 is DFQATT and CDR2 is SNEGSKA (reference sequence).

In this sample, this clonotype turned up many times. This chain connects TRBV7-9 to TRBJ1-2, with D perhaps matching TRBD1 (6 bases). With 5 bases removed from V and 4 bases from J, the gap between germline ends came to 14 bases. The CDR3 has 14 residues. From germline, CDR1 is SEHNR and CDR2 FQNEAQ (reference sequence). CDR3 residues: CASSPIDRSYGYTF. The CDR3 nucleotides are TGTGCCAGCAGCCCTATTGACAGGAGCTATGGCTACACCTTC. Full variable domain (missing parts from reference TRBV7-9 and TRBJ1-2): DTGVSQNPRHKITKRGQNVTFRCDPISEHNRLYWYRQTLGQGPEFLTYFQNEAQLEKSRLLSDRFSAERPKGSFSTLEIQRTEQGDSAMYLCASSPIDRSYGYTFGSGTRLTVV.

This clonotype was detected a few times. This chain links TRBV28 with TRBJ1-2, with unresolved D. The germline V and J ends were trimmed by 7 bases and 0 bases, with 18 bases remaining between them. CDR3 size: 16 residues. Germline CDR1 reads MDHEN; CDR2 reads SYDVKM. The CDR3 nucleotides are TGTGCCAGCACCAAAGAGGCAGGCACCACTAACTATGGCTACACCTTC. Amino acids: CASTKEAGTTNYGYTF.

This clonotype was seen ten or more times. This rearrangement joins TRBV7-6 to TRBJ2-2; 11 bases are shared with TRBD2. The CDR3 consists of 18 residues. V shed 5 bases, J shed 3 bases, and the junction held 11 bases outside the gene matches. The germline V gene has CDR1 SGHVS and CDR2 FNYEAQ. The DNA of the CDR3 is TGTGCCAGCAGCGCGTTTCGACTAGCGGGGCGGGACACCGGGGAGCTGTTTTTT. Encoded protein: CASSAFRLAGRDTGELFF.

For this clonotype: One end of the junction is discordant with germline, which a read error may explain. This chain connects TRBV20-1 to TRBJ2-1, with 9 bases matching TRBD2. The CDR3 contains 16 residues. Per germline, CDR1 DFQATT and CDR2 SNEGSKA (reference sequence). CDR3 sequence (DNA): TGCTGTGCTAGCTTCCAGCGGGGGGCCGGTACAGATGAGCAGTTCTTC. Translating it yields CCASFQRGAGTDEQFF.

This clonotype was observed at least ten times. The chain is built from TRBV7-9 and TRBJ2-3, with D perhaps TRBD2 (6 bases). From germline, CDR1 is SEHNR and CDR2 FQNEAQ (reference sequence). V shed 5 bases and J shed 4 bases, with 13 bases lying between them. The CDR3 consists of 14 residues. The CDR3 spells CASSPGTAPDTQYF. The DNA for the CDR3 is TGTGCCAGCAGCCCCGGGACTGCCCCAGATACGCAGTATTTT. The full variable domain, with the rest looked up from reference TRBV7-9 and TRBJ2-3, is DTGVSQNPRHKITKRGQNVTFRCDPISEHNRLYWYRQTLGQGPEFLTYFQNEAQLEKSRLLSDRFSAERPKGSFSTLEIQRTEQGDSAMYLCASSPGTAPDTQYFGPGTRLTVL.

The table lists this clonotype with many counts. This chain connects TRBV6-2 or TRBV6-3 to TRBJ2-1; D is possibly TRBD1 or TRBD2 (5 bases each). V was pared by 0 bases and J by 7 bases, with 19 bases between. This CDR3 contains 17 residues. Germline V gene lookup returns CDR1 MNHEY and CDR2 SVGEGT. In DNA, the CDR3 is TGTGCCAGCAGTTACTCTCCAGGGACGGACCACAGGAATGAGCAGTTCTTC. It specifies CASSYSPGTDHRNEQFF.

This clonotype was recorded many times. V gene TRBV10-3 combines with J gene TRBJ2-3; D is uncertain. Trimming stripped 11 bases from V and 2 bases from J, with 14 bases between. The length of the CDR3 is 13 residues. Germline V gene data show CDR1 as ENHRY and CDR2 as SYGVKD. The CDR3 coding sequence is TGTGCCGTCCGCCAAATACCCACAGATACGCAGTATTTT. Encoded protein: CAVRQIPTDTQYF.

This clonotype was counted many times. The chain joins TRBV20-1 to TRBJ1-5; D is undetermined. The germline V gene encodes CDR1 DFQATT and CDR2 SNEGSKA (reference sequence). The V end lost 7 bases, the J end lost 5 bases, and 12 bases lay between the germline ends. The CDR3 has 12 residues. The CDR3 DNA follows: TGCAGTGGAGGGTTTTCGGATCAGCCCCAGCATTTT. It encodes CSGGFSDQPQHF.

There are many counts of this clonotype. This chain connects TRBV7-9 to TRBJ1-2, with 10 bases lining up with TRBD1. The CDR3 contains 15 residues. Trimming took 0 bases from V and 4 from J; bases not matched to a gene: 2. In germline, CDR1 is SEHNR, CDR2 FQNEAQ (reference sequence). The CDR3 region has the DNA TGTGCCAGCAGCTTAGCGACAGGGGGCACCTATGGCTACACCTTC. Translating it yields CASSLATGGTYGYTF.

This clonotype was picked up many times. This chain uses TRBV9 with TRBJ1-1; weak D call: TRBD1 (6 bases). CDR3 length: 14 amino acids. Trimming shortened V by 3 bases and J by 9 bases, and 18 bases separated the two germline ends. Per germline, CDR1 SGDLS and CDR2 YYNGEE. This chain's CDR3 is CASSEGLRDIQAFF. DNA for the CDR3: TGTGCCAGCAGCGAGGGCTTAAGGGACATCCAAGCTTTCTTT.

This clonotype showed up many times. The chain joins TRBV28 to TRBJ1-2, with D perhaps TRBD1 (6 bases). Germline lookup yields CDR1 MDHEN and CDR2 SYDVKM. V was pared by 1 base and J by 5 bases, with 14 bases between. This CDR3 has 15 residues. The CDR3 spells CASSLYPGEDYGYTF. Written as DNA, the CDR3 is TGTGCCAGCAGTTTATATCCAGGGGAGGATTATGGCTACACCTTC.

This clonotype was counted at least ten times. The V call is TRBV5-1, the J call TRBJ1-2; D not resolved. The CDR3 loop spans 16 amino acids. V shed 0 bases and J shed 9 bases, with 21 bases lying between them. Germline CDR1 is SGHRS and CDR2 is YFSETQ. CDR3 loop: CASSLGAAGLAASYTF. The CDR3, as DNA: TGCGCCAGCAGCTTGGGTGCTGCAGGCCTGGCAGCAAGCTACACCTTC.